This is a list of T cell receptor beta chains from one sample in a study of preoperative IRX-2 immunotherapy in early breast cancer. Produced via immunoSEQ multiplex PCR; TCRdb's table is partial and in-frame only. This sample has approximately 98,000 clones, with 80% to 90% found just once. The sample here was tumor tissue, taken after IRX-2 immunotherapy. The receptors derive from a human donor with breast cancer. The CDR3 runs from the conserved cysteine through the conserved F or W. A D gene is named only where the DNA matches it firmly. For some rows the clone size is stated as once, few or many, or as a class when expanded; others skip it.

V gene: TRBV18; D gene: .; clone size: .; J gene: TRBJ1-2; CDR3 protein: CASSPTGKVGYTF; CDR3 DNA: TGTGCCAGCTCACCAACAGGGAAGGTTGGCTACACCTTC
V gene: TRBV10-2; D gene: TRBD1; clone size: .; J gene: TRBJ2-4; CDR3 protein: CASGTGDLNIQYF; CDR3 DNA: TGCGCCAGTGGGACAGGGGACTTAAACATTCAGTACTTC
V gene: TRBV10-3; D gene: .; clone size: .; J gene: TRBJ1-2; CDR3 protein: CAISESSGIYGYTF; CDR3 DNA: TGTGCCATCAGTGAGTCATCGGGTATCTATGGCTACACCTTC
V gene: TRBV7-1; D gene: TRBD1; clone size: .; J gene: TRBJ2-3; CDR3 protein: CASSVETGGVDTQYF; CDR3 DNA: TGTGCCAGCAGCGTAGAAACAGGGGGCGTCGATACGCAGTATTTT
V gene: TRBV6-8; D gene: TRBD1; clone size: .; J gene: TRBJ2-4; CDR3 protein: CASSQDRENVQYF; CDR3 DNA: TGTGCCAGCAGTCAGGACAGGGAAAACGTTCAGTACTTC
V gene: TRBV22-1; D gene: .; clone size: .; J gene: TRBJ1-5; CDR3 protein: CASSPMRGGTPNNQPQHF; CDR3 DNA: TGTGCCAGCAGTCCAATGAGAGGAGGGACACCCAACAATCAGCCCCAGCATTTT
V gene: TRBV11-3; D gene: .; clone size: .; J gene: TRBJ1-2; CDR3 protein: CASSLRAAKTNYGYTF; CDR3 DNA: TGTGCTAGCAGCTTAAGGGCGGCGAAAACGAACTATGGCTACACCTTC
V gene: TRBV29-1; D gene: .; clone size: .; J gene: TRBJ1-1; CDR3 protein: CSVRWSETEAFF; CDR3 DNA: TGCAGCGTCCGGTGGTCTGAGACTGAAGCTTTCTTT
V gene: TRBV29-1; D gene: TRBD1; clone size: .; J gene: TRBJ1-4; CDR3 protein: CSGSAGTGAEKLFF; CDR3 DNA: TGCAGCGGGAGTGCCGGGACAGGGGCCGAAAAACTGTTTTTT
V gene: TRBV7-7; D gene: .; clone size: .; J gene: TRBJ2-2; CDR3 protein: CASSLQLANTGELFF; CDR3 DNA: TGTGCCAGCAGCTTGCAGCTAGCGAACACCGGGGAGCTGTTTTTT
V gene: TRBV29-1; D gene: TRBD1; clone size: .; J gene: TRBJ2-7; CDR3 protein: CSETGTGGRRPNRPTYEQYF; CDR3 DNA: TGCAGCGAAACCGGGACAGGGGGCCGGAGGCCGAACAGACCAACCTACGAGCAGTACTTC
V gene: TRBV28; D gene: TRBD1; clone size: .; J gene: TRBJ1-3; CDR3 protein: CASSGGDRTSGNTIYF; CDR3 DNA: TGTGCCAGCAGTGGAGGGGACAGGACCTCTGGAAACACCATATATTTT
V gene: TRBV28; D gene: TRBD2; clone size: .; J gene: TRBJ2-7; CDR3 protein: CASSFTGLASYEQYF; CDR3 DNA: TGTGCCAGCAGTTTTACGGGACTAGCGTCGTACGAGCAGTACTTC
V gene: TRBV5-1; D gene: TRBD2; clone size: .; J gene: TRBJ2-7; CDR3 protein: CASSLAGTTYEQYF; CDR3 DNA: TGCGCCAGCAGCTTGGCTGGGACTACCTACGAGCAGTACTTC
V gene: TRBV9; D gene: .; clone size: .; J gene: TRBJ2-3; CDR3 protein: CASSRTGDGADTQYF; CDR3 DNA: TGTGCCAGCAGCCGGACGGGAGACGGAGCAGATACGCAGTATTTT
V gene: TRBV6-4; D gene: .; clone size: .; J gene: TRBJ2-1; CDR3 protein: CASSYSGSGEQFF; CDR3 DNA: TGTGCCAGCAGTTACTCGGGCAGCGGTGAGCAGTTCTTC
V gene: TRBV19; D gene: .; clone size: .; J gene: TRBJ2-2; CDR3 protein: CASSRWDQTGELFF; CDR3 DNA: TGTGCCAGTAGTAGATGGGACCAAACCGGGGAGCTGTTTTTT
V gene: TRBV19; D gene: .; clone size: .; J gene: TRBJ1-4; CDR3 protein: CATSITGATGELFF; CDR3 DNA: TGTGCCACCTCAATAACGGGGGCCACCGGGGAACTGTTTTTT
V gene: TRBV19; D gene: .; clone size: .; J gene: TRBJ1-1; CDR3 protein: CASSMAREFGTEAFF; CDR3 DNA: TGTGCCAGTAGTATGGCGAGGGAGTTCGGCACTGAAGCTTTCTTT
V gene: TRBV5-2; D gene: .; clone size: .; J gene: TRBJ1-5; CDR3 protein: CASSAGTGGYSNQPQHF; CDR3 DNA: TGTGCCAGCAGCGCAGGGACAGGGGGTTATAGCAATCAGCCCCAGCATTTT
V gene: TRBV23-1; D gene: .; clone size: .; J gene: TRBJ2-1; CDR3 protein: CASSQLVAEMNEQFF; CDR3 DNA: TGCGCCAGCAGCCAACTGGTAGCGGAGATGAATGAGCAGTTCTTC
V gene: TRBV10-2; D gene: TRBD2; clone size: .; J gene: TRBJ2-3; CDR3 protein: CASSDLAGADTQYF; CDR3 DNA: TGCGCCAGCAGTGATCTAGCGGGAGCGGATACGCAGTATTTT
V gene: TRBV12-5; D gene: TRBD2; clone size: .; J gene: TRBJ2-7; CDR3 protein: CASGRGRGRSYEQYF; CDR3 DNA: TGTGCTAGTGGCCGGGGGAGGGGTAGGAGTTACGAGCAGTACTTC
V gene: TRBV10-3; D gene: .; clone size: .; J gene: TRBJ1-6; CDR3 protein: CAISENRVGVSPLHF; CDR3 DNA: TGTGCCATCAGTGAGAATAGGGTGGGAGTTTCACCCCTCCACTTT
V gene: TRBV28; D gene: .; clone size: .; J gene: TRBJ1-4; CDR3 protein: CASSPAGRATNEKLFF; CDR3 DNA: TGTGCCAGCAGTCCGGCGGGTAGGGCAACTAATGAAAAACTGTTTTTT
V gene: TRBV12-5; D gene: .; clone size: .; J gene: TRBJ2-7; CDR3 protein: CASGSRYEQYF; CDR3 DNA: TGTGCTAGTGGTTCCCGGTACGAGCAGTACTTC
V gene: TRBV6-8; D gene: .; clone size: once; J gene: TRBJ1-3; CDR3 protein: CASSRRSGNTIYF; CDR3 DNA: TGTGCCAGCAGTCGCCGATCTGGAAACACCATATATTTT
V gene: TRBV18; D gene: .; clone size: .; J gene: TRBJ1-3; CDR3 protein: CASSPYLTGNGNTIYF; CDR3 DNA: TGTGCCAGCTCACCTTATTTAACAGGGAATGGAAACACCATATATTTT
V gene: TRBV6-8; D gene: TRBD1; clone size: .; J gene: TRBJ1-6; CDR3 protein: CASSLTGHGGSYNSPLHF; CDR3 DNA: TGTGCCAGCAGTCTGACAGGGCATGGGGGCTCCTATAATTCACCCCTCCACTTT
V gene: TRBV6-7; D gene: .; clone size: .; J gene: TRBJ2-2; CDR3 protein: CASLATNTGELFF; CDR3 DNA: TGTGCCAGCCTAGCGACGAACACCGGGGAGCTGTTTTTT
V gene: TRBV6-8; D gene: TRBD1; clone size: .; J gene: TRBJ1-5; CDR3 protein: CASGQGNQPQHF; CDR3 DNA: TGTGCCAGCGGACAGGGCAATCAGCCCCAGCATTTT
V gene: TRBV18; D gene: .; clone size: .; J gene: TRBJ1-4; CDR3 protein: CASSMGRGNEKLFF; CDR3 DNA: TGTGCCAGCTCAATGGGACGGGGTAATGAAAAACTGTTTTTT
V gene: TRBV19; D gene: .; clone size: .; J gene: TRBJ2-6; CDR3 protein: CASSQSGTGANVLTF; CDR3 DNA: TGTGCCAGTAGTCAATCTGGGACCGGGGCCAACGTCCTGACTTTC
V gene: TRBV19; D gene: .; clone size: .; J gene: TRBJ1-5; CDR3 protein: CASQQGPNSNQPQHF; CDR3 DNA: TGTGCCAGCCAGCAGGGCCCGAATAGCAATCAGCCCCAGCATTTT
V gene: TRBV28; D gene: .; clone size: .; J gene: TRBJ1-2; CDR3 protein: CASSFQRPQGRRYGYTF; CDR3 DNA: TGTGCCAGCAGTTTCCAAAGGCCCCAGGGACGAAGATATGGCTACACCTTC
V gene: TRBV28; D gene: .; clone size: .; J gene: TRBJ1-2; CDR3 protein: CASTDEDLLGGYTF; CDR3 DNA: TGTGCCAGCACCGATGAGGACCTCCTCGGGGGCTACACCTTC
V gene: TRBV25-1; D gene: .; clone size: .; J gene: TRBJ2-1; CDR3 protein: CASSDRVSNEQFF; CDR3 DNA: TGTGCCAGCAGTGACAGGGTCAGCAATGAGCAGTTCTTC
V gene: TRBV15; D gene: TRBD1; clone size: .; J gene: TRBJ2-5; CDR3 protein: CATSTGDGTGQETQYF; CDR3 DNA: TGTGCCACCAGCACCGGTGATGGGACAGGCCAAGAGACCCAGTACTTC
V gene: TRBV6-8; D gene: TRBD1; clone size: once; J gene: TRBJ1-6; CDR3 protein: CASSATGEVYSPLHF; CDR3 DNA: TGTGCCAGCAGTGCGACAGGGGAGGTTTATTCACCCCTCCACTTT
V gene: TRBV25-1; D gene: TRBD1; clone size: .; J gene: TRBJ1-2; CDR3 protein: CASSYRDSYYGYTF; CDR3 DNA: TGTGCCAGCAGTTACCGGGACAGCTATTATGGCTACACCTTC
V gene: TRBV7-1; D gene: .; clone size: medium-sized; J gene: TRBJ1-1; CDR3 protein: CASSYAPNTEAFF; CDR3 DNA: TGTGCCAGCAGCTATGCACCGAACACTGAAGCTTTCTTT
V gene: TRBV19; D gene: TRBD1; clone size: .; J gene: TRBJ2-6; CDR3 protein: CASSIGPGQGASGANVLTF; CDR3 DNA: TGTGCCAGTAGTATTGGTCCTGGGCAGGGGGCCTCTGGGGCCAACGTCCTGACTTTC
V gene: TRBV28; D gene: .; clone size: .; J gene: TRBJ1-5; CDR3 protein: CASSWDSNQPQHF; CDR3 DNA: TGTGCCAGCAGTTGGGATAGCAATCAGCCCCAGCATTTT
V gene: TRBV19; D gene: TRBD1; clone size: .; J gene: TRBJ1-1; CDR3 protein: CASSKDRGTEAFF; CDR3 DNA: TGTGCCAGTAGTAAAGACAGGGGTACTGAAGCTTTCTTT
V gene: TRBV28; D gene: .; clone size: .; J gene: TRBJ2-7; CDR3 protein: CASSRQRRTAAAYEQYF; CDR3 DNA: TGTGCCAGCAGTCGCCAGAGGAGGACAGCGGCTGCCTACGAGCAGTACTTC
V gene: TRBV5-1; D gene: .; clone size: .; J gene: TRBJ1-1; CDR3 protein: CASSLGGQNTEAFF; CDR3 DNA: TGCGCCAGCAGCTTAGGGGGACAGAACACTGAAGCTTTCTTT
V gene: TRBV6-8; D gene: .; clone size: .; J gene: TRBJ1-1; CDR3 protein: CASSYSIGLEAFF; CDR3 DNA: TGTGCCAGCAGTTACTCGATCGGGCTCGAAGCTTTCTTT
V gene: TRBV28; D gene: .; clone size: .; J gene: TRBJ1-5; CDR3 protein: CASRLLGPNQPQHF; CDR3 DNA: TGTGCCAGCAGATTATTGGGGCCAAATCAGCCCCAGCATTTT
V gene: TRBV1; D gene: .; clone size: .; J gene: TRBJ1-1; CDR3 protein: CASSATRGNTEAFF; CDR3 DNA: TGCGCCAGCAGCGCAACGCGGGGGAACACTGAAGCTTTCTTT
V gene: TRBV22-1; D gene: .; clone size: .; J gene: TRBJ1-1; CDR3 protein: CASSEAGWGNEAFF; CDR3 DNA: TGTGCCAGCAGTGAAGCGGGGTGGGGGAATGAAGCTTTCTTT
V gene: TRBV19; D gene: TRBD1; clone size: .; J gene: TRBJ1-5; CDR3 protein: CASSSDRDGQPQHF; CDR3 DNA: TGTGCCAGTAGTTCGGACAGGGATGGACAGCCCCAGCATTTT
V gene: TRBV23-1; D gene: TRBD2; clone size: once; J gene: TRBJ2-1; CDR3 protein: CASSHETSVGGYNEQFF; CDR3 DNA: TGCGCCAGCAGCCATGAAACTAGCGTGGGAGGATATAATGAGCAGTTCTTC
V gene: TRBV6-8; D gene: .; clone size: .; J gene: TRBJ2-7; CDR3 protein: CATQGNSYEQYF; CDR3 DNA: TGTGCCACGCAGGGGAACTCCTACGAGCAGTACTTC
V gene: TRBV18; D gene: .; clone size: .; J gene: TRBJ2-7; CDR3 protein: CASSLDSYEQYF; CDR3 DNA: TGTGCCAGCTCGCTTGACAGTTACGAGCAGTACTTC
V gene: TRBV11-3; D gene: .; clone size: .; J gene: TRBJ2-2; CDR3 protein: CASSETRDTGELFF; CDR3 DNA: TGTGCCAGCAGCGAGACTAGGGACACCGGGGAGCTGTTTTTT
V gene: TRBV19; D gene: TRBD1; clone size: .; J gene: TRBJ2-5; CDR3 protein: CASSRDRGEETQYF; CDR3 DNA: TGTGCCAGTAGTCGGGACAGGGGAGAGGAGACCCAGTACTTC
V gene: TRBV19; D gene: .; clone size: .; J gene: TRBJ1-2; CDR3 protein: CASRGTDFVYGYTF; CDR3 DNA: TGTGCCAGTAGGGGGACGGATTTTGTCTATGGCTACACCTTC
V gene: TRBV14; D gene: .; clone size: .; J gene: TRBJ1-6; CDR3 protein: CASSQDGPASPLHF; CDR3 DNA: TGTGCCAGCAGCCAGGACGGACCGGCGTCACCCCTCCACTTT